The 14 T cell receptor beta chains presented below share a single source sample, sequenced in a study of blood T cell repertoires in COVID-19. Sequenced by immunoSEQ multiplex PCR; TCRdb stores in-frame clones only, minus some. The data hold roughly 120,000 clones, with approximately 78% observed a single time. Material for sequencing was peripheral blood. The receptors were sampled from a man between 65 and 85 years old with acute or convalescent COVID-19.

This chain links TRBV19 with TRBJ2-2, with 8 positions matching TRBD2. The CDR3 is made up of 19 amino acids. CDR1 and CDR2 from the germline V gene are LNHDA and SQIVND (reference sequence). V lost 3 bases and J lost 0; bases outside the gene matches: 12. DNA of the CDR3: TGTGCCAGTAGTATTAGTAGGCGGGGGGCCGACCCGAACACCGGGGAGCTGTTTTTT. Protein: CASSISRRGADPNTGELFF.

This chain links TRBV10-3 with TRBJ1-1; 9 nucleotides agree with TRBD1. J gave up 4 bases and V 5 bases, and 14 bases lay outside the gene matches. Germline loops: CDR1 ENHRY, CDR2 SYGVKD. This CDR3 has 17 residues. CDR3 loop: CAISPQRGTGPSTEAFF. Written as DNA, the CDR3 is TGTGCCATCAGTCCGCAAAGAGGGACAGGGCCAAGCACTGAAGCTTTCTTT.

This clone has a handful of counts. The J gene is TRBJ2-5, the V gene TRBV10-1; D perhaps matches TRBD2 (6 bases). Germline loops: CDR1 WNHNN, CDR2 SYGVQD (reference sequence). CDR3 length equals 13 residues. Trimming pared 6 bases from V and 7 bases from J, leaving 15 bases between. CDR3 nucleotide sequence: TGCGCCAGCAGCAACCGGGGGTCGGGGACCCAGTACTTC. It encodes CASSNRGSGTQYF.

The chain couples TRBV10-3 to TRBJ1-1, with D unresolved. The germline CDR1 and CDR2 sequences are ENHRY and SYGVKD. V was pared by 4 bases and J by 1 base, with 10 bases between. This CDR3 has 14 amino acids. Written as DNA, the CDR3 is TGTGCCATCAGTGCGGCAGGTTCGAACACTGAAGCTTTCTTT. Its protein is CAISAAGSNTEAFF.

The chain recombines TRBV6-1 with TRBJ2-1; 8 positions match TRBD1. In germline, CDR1 is MNHNS, CDR2 SASEGT. V lost 0 bases to trimming and J lost 8 bases; unmatched junction nucleotides: 18. This CDR3 has 19 amino acids. CDR3 bases: TGTGCCAGCAGTGAAGCACCCCCAGGGGGCGGAATTGGGTCCGATGAGCAGTTCTTC. Its protein product is CASSEAPPGGGIGSDEQFF.

The chain links TRBV12-3 or TRBV12-4 to TRBJ1-1, with D unclear. This CDR3 has 11 amino acids. Trimming pared 5 bases from V and 5 bases from J, leaving 6 bases between. The CDR3 nucleotides read TGTGCCAGCAGTCGGGGAACTGAAGCTTTCTTT. Its protein product is CASSRGTEAFF.

The rearrangement joins TRBV9 to TRBJ2-1, with 7 bases lining up with TRBD2. The CDR3 loop spans 18 amino acids. Looked up from germline, CDR1 is SGDLS and CDR2 is YYNGEE. Germline trimming cut 2 bases from V and 0 bases from J; bases unmatched to any gene: 11. This CDR3 reads CASSVGLYLTSSYNEQFF. As DNA, the CDR3 is TGTGCCAGCAGCGTGGGACTATACCTGACAAGCTCCTACAATGAGCAGTTCTTC.

This clone was picked up one time. V gene TRBV10-1 combines with J gene TRBJ2-6, with 9 bases matching TRBD1. J lost 1 base, V lost 4 bases, and 5 bases had no gene match. Germline V CDR1 and CDR2: WNHNN, SYGVQD (reference sequence). The CDR3 has 17 amino acids. This CDR3 reads CASSGGQGRSGANVLTF. The CDR3 DNA sequence: TGCGCCAGCAGTGGGGGACAGGGCCGGTCTGGGGCCAACGTCCTGACTTTC.

The chain carries TRBV5-4 and TRBJ2-3; possibly TRBD1 for D (6 bases). Germline CDR1 reads SGHNT; CDR2 reads YYREEE (reference sequence). The CDR3 has 16 residues. V dropped 0 bases and J dropped 5 bases, with 16 bases sitting between them. The CDR3 reads CASSLGGTSSRDTQYF. CDR3 DNA: TGTGCCAGCAGCTTGGGGGGGACATCATCCAGAGATACGCAGTATTTT.

The rearrangement joins TRBV10-3 to TRBJ2-2; TRBD1 agrees at 9 bases. With V trimmed by 4 bases and J by 3 bases, 6 bases remained unmatched. CDR1 is ENHRY and CDR2 is SYGVKD in the germline V gene. The CDR3 is made up of 16 amino acids. CDR3 in DNA: TGTGCCATCAGTGCACGAACAGGGGGCGACACCGGGGAGCTGTTTTTT. Protein product: CAISARTGGDTGELFF.

This clone appeared a few times. Distinct nucleotide sequences in the sample also encode this CDR3. The gene calls are TRBV9 and TRBJ2-1, with TRBD1 as a possible D gene (6 bases). V shed 0 bases and J shed 1 base, with 11 bases lying between them. The CDR3 is 16 amino acids. CDR1 and CDR2 from the germline V gene are SGDLS and YYNGEE. DNA of the CDR3: TGTGCCAGCAGCGTAGAAGGCAGGGGTTCCTACAATGAGCAGTTCTTC. Its protein product is CASSVEGRGSYNEQFF.

This sequence joins TRBV21-1 and TRBJ1-1. TRBV21-1 is recorded as a pseudogene. The CDR3 is 17 residues long. CDR3 region: CASSKGCGPGRNTEAFF. The DNA for the CDR3 is TGTGCCAGCAGCAAAGGTTGTGGTCCGGGGAGGAACACTGAAGCTTTCTTT.

The J gene is TRBJ2-1, the V gene TRBV7-9; 15 bases match TRBD2. CDR1 is SEHNR, CDR2 FQNEAQ, per germline (reference sequence). V lost 6 bases and J lost 2; bases outside the gene matches: 11. This CDR3 spans 19 amino acids. The CDR3, as DNA: TGTGCCAGCAGTTCCGGCCCCGGGACTAGCGGGAGGACCTACAATGAGCAGTTCTTC. Its translation: CASSSGPGTSGRTYNEQFF.

The chain couples TRBV7-8 to TRBJ1-5; 7 bases map to TRBD1. The CDR3 is 14 amino acids. Germline assignment: CDR1 SGHVS and CDR2 FQNEAQ. Trimming took 5 bases from V and 6 from J; bases not matched to a gene: 7. The chain's CDR3 is CASSKDRVGQPQHF. For the CDR3, the DNA is TGTGCCAGCAGCAAAGACAGGGTCGGTCAGCCCCAGCATTTT.